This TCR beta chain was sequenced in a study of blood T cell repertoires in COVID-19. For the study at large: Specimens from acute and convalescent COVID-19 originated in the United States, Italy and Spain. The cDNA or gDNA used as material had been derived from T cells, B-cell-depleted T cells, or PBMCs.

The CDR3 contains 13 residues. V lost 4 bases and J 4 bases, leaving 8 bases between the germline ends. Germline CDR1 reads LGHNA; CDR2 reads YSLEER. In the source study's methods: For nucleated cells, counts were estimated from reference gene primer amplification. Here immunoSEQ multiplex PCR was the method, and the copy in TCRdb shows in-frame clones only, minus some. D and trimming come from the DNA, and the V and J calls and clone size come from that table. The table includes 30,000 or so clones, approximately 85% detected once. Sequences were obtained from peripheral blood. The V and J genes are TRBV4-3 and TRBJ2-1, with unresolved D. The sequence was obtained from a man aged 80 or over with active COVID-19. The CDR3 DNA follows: TGCGCCAGCAGCCCCGAGCTTTACAATGAGCAGTTCTTC. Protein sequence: CASSPELYNEQFF.